This T cell receptor beta chain derives from a study of cytomegalovirus exposure and HLA in healthy donors (dated by TCRdb to about 2017). Regarding the complete study: An earlier analysis of a few hundred of the donors reported approximately 300 Gb of sequence data and roughly 120 million unique TCR beta sequences obtained from 180 million or so T cells. An early release covering about 600 HLA-typed donors comprised roughly 300 gigabases of sequencing data and about 90 million unique TCR sequences. The genetic ancestry cluster associated with self-reported Caucasian donors included about 81% of the roughly 390 genotyped donors. The study aimed to test whether cataloging public T cell receptors could reveal signatures of past pathogen exposure. The study used immunosequencing to profile the T cell repertoires of around 600 subjects and linked those repertoires to cytomegalovirus serostatus. Along with the roughly 670-subject first cohort, a separate validation cohort of about 110 different subjects was used. To predict cytomegalovirus infection status, the study combined high-throughput TCR immunosequencing, statistical association of individual TCRs with disease status, and machine learning. To study patterns of TCR occurrence, a later analysis re-analyzed previously published TCR beta repertoires from 666 donors and added high-resolution HLA genotyping. Rather than drawing on any new phenotypic data, the later analysis identified candidate immune exposures from TCR beta sequences and the way those sequences occurred across donors. To decide whether each TCR beta V gene segment behaved as functional or pseudogenic, an earlier analysis of 587 of the donors relied on high-throughput TCR beta sequencing. Donor age, sex, ethnicity and CMV serostatus were compiled alongside the repertoire data. A later genetic analysis used genome-wide SNP genotypes for about three fifths of the 666 donors, treating that subset as a discovery cohort. Every discovery cohort repertoire had been produced on one sequencing platform. Both class I and class II loci were covered by HLA typing, at four-digit resolution. The number of typed donors differed by locus: about 620-640 for A, B, C, DRB1 and DQB1; about 520 for DQA1; approximately 610 for DPA1; and 400 to 480 for DPB1. Because of strong linkage in the cohort, five DR-DQ haplotypes were treated as single units for association and clustering. Among about 410 genotyped donors of the cohort, an average of around 240,000 unique TCR beta nucleotide sequences was sequenced per donor, of which about 19% were non-productive.

This clone came up once. The antigen it binds to is not known. Per-base qualities were not stored, and no clone one base away is much larger. From its cysteine to its phenylalanine, the CDR3 spans 17 amino acids. Solely the CDR3 DNA is kept, with 51 bases framed from the first base. According to the germline V gene (reference sequence), CDR1 reads LNHDA and CDR2 reads SQIVND. V loses 3 bases of germline sequence and J loses 0 bases, and the interval between the two ends is 15 bases. The cohort consisted of 666 healthy bone marrow donors. At the time of sampling, all cohort members were nominally healthy, though unrecorded immune exposures were likely present. The donor was CMV seronegative and belonged to the group of 352 seronegative cohort members. A peripheral blood sample was provided by each donor, and peripheral blood mononuclear cells were used for TCR beta sequencing. The Qiagen DNeasy Blood Extraction Kit was used to extract genomic DNA from the blood cell samples.

Overall study results and their limits: According to a later genetic analysis, donors in an Asian-associated ancestry cluster had fewer N-insertions in productive TCRs than the approximately 650-donor mean. Strong co-occurrence of HLA alleles, especially DR and DQ, made assigning TCR associations to individual alleles difficult. Several of the top co-occurrence clusters appeared to be linked to parvovirus B19, influenza, CMV and Epstein-Barr virus, according to a later analysis. The earlier analysis of 587 of the donors excluded about 16 rarely observed V segments, including chromosome 9 orphons, because counts were too low. A later analysis found that TCR association rates varied across HLA loci, with DRB1 alleles showing the most associated TCRs and HLA-C alleles the fewest. A few of the identified cytomegalovirus-associated TCR beta chains were confirmed in vitro to be specific for cytomegalovirus antigens. In an earlier analysis of approximately 600 of the donors, most TCR beta V segments were observed in productive rearrangements about 90% or about 30% of the time, broadly matching IMGT annotations. Presence/absence analyses assumed roughly uniform sequencing depth across donors, an assumption that may not hold. Linkage disequilibrium might explain the correlated functional status among segregating V segments, but an unknown experimental factor could not be excluded. CMV serostatus was the only immune exposure information available for the cohort. A further reported finding was that TCR beta sequences accurately predicted the HLA-A and HLA-B alleles for most subjects in the first cohort. In a later genetic analysis, a missense DCLRE1C variant was associated with V-gene and J-gene trimming of TCR beta chains, and the association was replicated in an independent cohort. The authors suggested that the approach could potentially be extended to other disease states and immunological phenotypes. Across donors, most TCR sequences were observed very rarely, whereas some public TCRs were present in many individuals. A group of highly shared sequence variants was considered likely to be a technical artifact of the sequencing pipeline. Some IMGT-functional V segments, including TRBV6-2 and TRBV6-3, could not be told apart with the 87-base-pair reads, so those segments were excluded. HLA typing was unavailable for some donors at each locus, so association tests used only the typed subset. The cohort was sequenced for TCR beta chains only, and without alpha or paired-chain data the features that could be detected were limited. The classifier was reported to diagnose cytomegalovirus status with high specificity and sensitivity in both the original cohort and the validation cohort. The study listed 150 to 200 TCR beta chains as associated with cytomegalovirus. A later analysis found that HLA-associated TCR beta chains were more clonally expanded and had lower generation probabilities than equally common non-associated chains. At a false discovery rate of 0.05, a later analysis linked some 17,000 TCR beta sequences to specific HLA alleles. In a later analysis, most CMV-associated TCR beta chains were found to appear HLA-restricted, with HLA associations seemingly driven largely by CMV exposure.

The library was generated by the immunoSEQ multiplex PCR assay. For the multiplex PCR, a mixture combining 60 forward primers for TCR Vbeta segments and 13 reverse primers for TCR Jbeta segments was used. The CDR3 region of rearranged TCR beta genes was amplified from genomic DNA with a multiplex PCR assay. The Illumina HiSeq System was used to sequence the amplified TCR beta libraries as 87-base-pair reads. Per the original workflow: A later analysis tallied around 80 million unique TCR beta chains across the 666 repertoires, and some 10 million of those chains were shared by two or more donors. A nearest-neighbor algorithm error-corrected the raw reads and collapsed the reads into unique sequences, merging closely related sequences to remove PCR and sequencing errors. V, D and J gene segments were assigned by aligning CDR3 sequences to IMGT reference sequences. For a sequence to be retained, a match of at least six nucleotides to both a V gene segment and a J gene segment was required. A rearrangement was called productive if the CDR3 had no stop codons and remained in frame with V and J, and every other rearrangement was called non-productive. Following IMGT convention, CDR3 was defined as the stretch from the second conserved V-encoded cysteine to the conserved J-encoded phenylalanine. The earlier analysis of some 540 of the donors excluded any sequence lacking an unambiguous match to a single V gene segment. An earlier analysis of over 450 of the donors classified V segments as functional when productive rearrangements were above 56.7% and as segregating when the standard deviation between donors was above 5%. A statistical classification framework was built for diagnosing cytomegalovirus status from the catalog of TCR beta chain sequences. In a later analysis, TCR nucleotide sequences were compared against IMGT/GENE-DB human TR gene sequences so that V and J genes could be assigned. In a later analysis, CDR3 sequences and most-parsimonious VDJ recombination scenarios were assigned using the TCRdist pipeline. In a later analysis, each TCR beta chain was defined by its CDR3 amino acid sequence together with its V-gene family, and reads without a unique V-gene family were excluded. To address suspected cross-contamination and a sequencing artifact, a later analysis removed approximately 600 highly shared, low-generation-probability nucleotide sequences. For each public chain, a later analysis derived a clonal expansion index from normalized ranks of inferred template counts within each repertoire. A later analysis computed generation probabilities with a VDJ recombination model fitted to out-of-frame rearrangements, and checked the results against IGoR. In a later analysis, hypergeometric tests were used to score TCR-TCR, TCR-HLA and TCR-CMV co-occurrence, with a repertoire-size bias correction applied to TCR pairs. False discovery rates were estimated in a later analysis by permuting HLA or CMV assignments 20 times. In a later analysis, co-occurring TCRs were grouped using DBSCAN, with TCRdist sequence similarity added in when clustering inside HLA-allele-positive subsets. Repertoires with fewer than 30,000 or more than 120,000 public chains were left out of co-occurrence clustering, as were five repertoires with anomalous nucleotide sharing. TCRdb re-hosts the immuneACCESS table, in-frame sequences only. Its copies lack some clones; in the studies checked, an unresolved V gene accounts for under half of them, and the cause for the rest is not known. V and J calls and clone size are copied from that table; D and trimming were computed from the DNA. The sample table holds 90,000 or so clones, of which 60% to 80% were seen once. Jointly, the top ten make up about 6.1% of the sample.

This receptor was identified in a female donor in good health and CMV-seronegative. This chain joins TRBV19 to TRBJ1-5, with a tentative D gene TRBD1 over 6 matching bases. The sequenced sample consisted of PBMCs. The CDR3 reads CASSIGGQSYSNQPQHF. Here is the DNA: TGTGCCAGTAGTATCGGTGGACAGTCTTATAGCAATCAGCCCCAGCATTTT.